This paragraph covers one T cell receptor beta chain sequence. V lost 6 bases, J lost 6 bases, and 21 bases lay in between. The CDR3 is 16 residues long. CDR1 and CDR2 from the germline V gene are MDHEN and SYDVKM. Authors' processing steps: How many nucleated cells were present was estimated from reference gene primer amplification. The method was immunoSEQ multiplex PCR; TCRdb's version includes in-frame clones alone and lacks a portion of them. V and J calls and clone size are as listed in that table; D and trimming were resolved from the DNA. The sample shows over 80,000 clones, around 87% of them seen only once. This record belongs to a study of blood T cell repertoires in COVID-19. Study at large: Researchers got acute and convalescent COVID-19 samples from the United States, Italy and Spain. T cells, B-cell-depleted T cells, or PBMCs provided the cDNA or gDNA that served as material.

This receptor was taken from a human donor in a cohort sampled during active COVID-19. Sample: peripheral blood. The chain has TRBV28 and TRBJ2-1; tentative D call: TRBD2 (6 bases). The CDR3 sequence: CASSPSGGNEANEQFF. In DNA, the CDR3 is TGTGCCAGCAGCCCCTCGGGCGGGAACGAGGCCAATGAGCAGTTCTTC.